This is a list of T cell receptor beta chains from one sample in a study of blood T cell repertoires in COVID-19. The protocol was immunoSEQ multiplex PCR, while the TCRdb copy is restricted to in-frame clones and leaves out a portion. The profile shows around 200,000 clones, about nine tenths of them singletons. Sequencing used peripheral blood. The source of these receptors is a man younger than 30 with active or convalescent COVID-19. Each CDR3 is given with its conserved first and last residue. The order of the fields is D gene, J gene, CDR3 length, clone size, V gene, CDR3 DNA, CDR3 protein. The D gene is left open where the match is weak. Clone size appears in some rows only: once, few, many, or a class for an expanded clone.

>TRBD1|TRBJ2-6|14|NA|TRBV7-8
TGTGCCAGCAGGCCTGACAGGGTCTACAACGTCCTGACTTTC
CASRPDRVYNVLTF
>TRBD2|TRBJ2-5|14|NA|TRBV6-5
TGTGCCAGCAGTTCCCCGGGGGGGCAAGAGACCCAGTACTTC
CASSSPGGQETQYF
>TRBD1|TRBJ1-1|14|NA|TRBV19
TGTGCCGTTGGGGACAGGGGAAGAGGCACTGAAGCTTTCTTT
CAVGDRGRGTEAFF
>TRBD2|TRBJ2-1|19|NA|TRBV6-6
TGTGCCAGCAGTCCCTCACTAGCGGTTGAAGATAGCTCCTACAATGAGCAGTTCTTC
CASSPSLAVEDSSYNEQFF
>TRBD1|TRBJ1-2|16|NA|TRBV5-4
TGTGCCAGCAGCTTGTCTGGGACAGGGTGGTACTATGGCTACACCTTC
CASSLSGTGWYYGYTF
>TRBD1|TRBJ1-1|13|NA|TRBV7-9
TGTGCCAGCAGCTCAGGACAGGCGACTGAAGCTTTCTTT
CASSSGQATEAFF
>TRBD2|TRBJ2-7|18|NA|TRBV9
TGTGCCAGCAGCCCCAATCCGGCGTGGGGTAGCGGGAGCTACGAGCAGTACTTC
CASSPNPAWGSGSYEQYF
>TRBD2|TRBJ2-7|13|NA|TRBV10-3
TGTGCCACCGGGACTAGCGAAACCTACGAGCAGTACTTC
CATGTSETYEQYF
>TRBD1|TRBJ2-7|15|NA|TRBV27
TGTGCCAGCAGTTTGTCAGGACAGGGGATCTACGAGCAGTACTTC
CASSLSGQGIYEQYF
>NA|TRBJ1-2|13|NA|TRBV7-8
TGTGCCAGCAGCTTAGACAAAGACTATGGCTACACCTTC
CASSLDKDYGYTF
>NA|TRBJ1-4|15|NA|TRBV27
TGTGCCAGCAGTTTATACCTAGCAACTAATGAAAAACTGTTTTTT
CASSLYLATNEKLFF
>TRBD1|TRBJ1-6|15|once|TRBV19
TGTGCCAGTAGTCAAGGGACAGGGGCCAATTCACCCCTCCACTTT
CASSQGTGANSPLHF
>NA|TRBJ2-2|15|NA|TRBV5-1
TGCGCCAGCAGCTTATCCCTAGCGAACACCGGGGAGCTGTTTTTT
CASSLSLANTGELFF
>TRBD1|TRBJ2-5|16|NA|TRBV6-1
TGTGCCAGCAGTGAAGGCTTGGGCAGGGGGATGGAGACCCAGTACTTC
CASSEGLGRGMETQYF
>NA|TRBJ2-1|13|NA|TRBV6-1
TGTGCCAGCAGTGAAGCCTACTACAATGAGCAGTTCTTC
CASSEAYYNEQFF
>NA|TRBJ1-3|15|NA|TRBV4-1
TGCGCCAGCAGCCAAGGACAGTTCTCTGGAAACACCATATATTTT
CASSQGQFSGNTIYF
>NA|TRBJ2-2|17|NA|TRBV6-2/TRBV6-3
TGTGCCAGCAGTTCGCCGGGATCGACCCCCAACACCGGGGAGCTGTTTTTT
CASSSPGSTPNTGELFF
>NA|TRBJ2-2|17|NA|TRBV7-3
TGTGCCAGCAGCCCGGACGGGGCTAGCGTTAACACCGGGGAGCTGTTTTTT
CASSPDGASVNTGELFF
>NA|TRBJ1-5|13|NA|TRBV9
TGTGCCAGCAGCGTACAGGGAAATCAGCCCCAGCATTTT
CASSVQGNQPQHF
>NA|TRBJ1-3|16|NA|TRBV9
TGTGCCAGCAGCCCCTCAGGGGCAGTCTCTGGAAACACCATATATTTT
CASSPSGAVSGNTIYF
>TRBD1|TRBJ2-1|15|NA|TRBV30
TGTGCCTGGAATACCGGGACAGGGGGTTACAATGAGCAGTTCTTC
CAWNTGTGGYNEQFF
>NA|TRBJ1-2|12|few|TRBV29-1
TGCAGCGTCGCACAGTCTAACTATGGCTACACCTTC
CSVAQSNYGYTF
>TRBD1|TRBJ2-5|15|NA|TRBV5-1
TGCGCCAGCACCCGCGGGACAGGGGGCCAAGAGACCCAGTACTTC
CASTRGTGGQETQYF
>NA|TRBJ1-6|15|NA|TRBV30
TGTGCCTGGAGTGTTGGGCTGGCGACGGGGTCACCCCTCCACTTT
CAWSVGLATGSPLHF
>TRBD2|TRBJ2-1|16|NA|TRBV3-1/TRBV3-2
TGTGCCAGCAGCCGCAGCGGGCCTAGCGGTTCCAATGAGCAGTTCTTC
CASSRSGPSGSNEQFF
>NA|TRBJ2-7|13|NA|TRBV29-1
TGCAGCGTAGAGACGTCGGGGTATAACGAGCAGTACTTC
CSVETSGYNEQYF
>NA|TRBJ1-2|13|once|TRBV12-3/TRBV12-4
TGTGCCAGCAGTCCGGCGGGGGTCTATGGCTACACCTTC
CASSPAGVYGYTF
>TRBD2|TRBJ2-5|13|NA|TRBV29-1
TGCAGCCACAGTCGGGGGGGGCCGGAGACCCAGTACTTC
CSHSRGGPETQYF
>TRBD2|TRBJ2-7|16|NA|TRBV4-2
TGTGCCAGCAGCCAAGATGGGACTAGCGGGAGCAGCGAGCAGTACTTC
CASSQDGTSGSSEQYF